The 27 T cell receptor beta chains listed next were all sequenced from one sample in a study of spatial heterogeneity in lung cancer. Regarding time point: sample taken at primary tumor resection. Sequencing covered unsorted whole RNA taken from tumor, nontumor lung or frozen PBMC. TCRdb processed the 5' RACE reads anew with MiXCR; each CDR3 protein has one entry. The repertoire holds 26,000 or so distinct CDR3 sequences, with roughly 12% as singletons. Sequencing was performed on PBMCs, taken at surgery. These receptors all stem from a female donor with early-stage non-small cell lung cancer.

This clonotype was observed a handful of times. CDR3 sequence reads: CASSLVAGVNTGELFF. DNA of the CDR3: TGTGCCAGCAGCTTAGTAGCGGGGGTGAACACCGGGGAGCTGTTTTTT. The chain uses TRBV7-3 and TRBJ2-2; 9 bases align to TRBD2. The V and J ends lost 2 bases and 1 base, in that order; junction bases with no gene match: 2. Per germline, CDR1 SGHTA and CDR2 FQGTGA. The CDR3 is 16 residues long.

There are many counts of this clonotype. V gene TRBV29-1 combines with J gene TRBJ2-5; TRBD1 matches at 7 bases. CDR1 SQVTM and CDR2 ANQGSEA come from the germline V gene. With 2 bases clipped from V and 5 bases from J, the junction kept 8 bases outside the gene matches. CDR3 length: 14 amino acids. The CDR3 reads CSVEQQGFAETQYF. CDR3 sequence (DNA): TGCAGCGTTGAACAACAGGGGTTTGCGGAGACCCAGTACTTC.

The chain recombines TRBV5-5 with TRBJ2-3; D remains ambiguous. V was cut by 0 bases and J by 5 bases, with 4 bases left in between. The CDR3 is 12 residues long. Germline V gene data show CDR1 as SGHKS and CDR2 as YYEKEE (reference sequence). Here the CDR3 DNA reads TGTGCCAGCAGCTTGGTCATAGATACGCAGTATTTT. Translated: CASSLVIDTQYF.

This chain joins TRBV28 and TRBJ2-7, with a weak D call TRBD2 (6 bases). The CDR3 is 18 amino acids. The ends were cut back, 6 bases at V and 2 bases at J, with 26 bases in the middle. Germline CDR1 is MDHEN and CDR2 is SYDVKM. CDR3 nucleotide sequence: TGTGCCAGCAGCACCGGGGGAGCTTGGGGCAGCAAGACCTACGAGCAGTACGTC. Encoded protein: CASSTGGAWGSKTYEQYV.

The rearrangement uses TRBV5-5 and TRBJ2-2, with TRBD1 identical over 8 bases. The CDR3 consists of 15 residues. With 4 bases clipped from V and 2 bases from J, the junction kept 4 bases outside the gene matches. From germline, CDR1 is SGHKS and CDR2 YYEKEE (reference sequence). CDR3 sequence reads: CASSPGQGNTGELFF. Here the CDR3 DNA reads TGTGCCAGCAGCCCAGGACAGGGCAACACCGGGGAGCTGTTTTTT.

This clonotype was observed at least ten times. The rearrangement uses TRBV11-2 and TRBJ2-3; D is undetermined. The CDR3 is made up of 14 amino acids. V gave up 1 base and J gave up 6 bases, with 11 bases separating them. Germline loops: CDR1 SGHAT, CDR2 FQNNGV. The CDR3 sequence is CASSLGSVPDTQYF. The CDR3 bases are TGTGCCAGCAGCTTAGGATCGGTCCCGGATACGCAGTATTTT.

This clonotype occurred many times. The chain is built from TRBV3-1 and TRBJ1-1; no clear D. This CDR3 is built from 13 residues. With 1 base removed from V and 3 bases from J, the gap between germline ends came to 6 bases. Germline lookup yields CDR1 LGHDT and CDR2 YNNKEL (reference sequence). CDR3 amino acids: CASSQAADTEAFF. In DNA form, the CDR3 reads TGTGCCAGCAGCCAAGCGGCAGACACTGAAGCTTTCTTT.

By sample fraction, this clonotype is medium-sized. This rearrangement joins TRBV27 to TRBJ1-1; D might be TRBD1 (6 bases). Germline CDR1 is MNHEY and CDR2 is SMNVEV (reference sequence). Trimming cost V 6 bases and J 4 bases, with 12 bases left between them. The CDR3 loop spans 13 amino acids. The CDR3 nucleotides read TGTGCCAGCAGACGCACAGGGAGCACTGAAGCTTTCTTT. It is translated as CASRRTGSTEAFF.

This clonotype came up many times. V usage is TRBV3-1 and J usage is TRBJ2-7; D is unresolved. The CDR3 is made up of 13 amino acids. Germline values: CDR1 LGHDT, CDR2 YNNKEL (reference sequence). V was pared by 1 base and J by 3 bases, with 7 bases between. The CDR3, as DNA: TGTGCCAGCAGCCAAGTTTCATACTACGAGCAGTACTTC. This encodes CASSQVSYYEQYF.

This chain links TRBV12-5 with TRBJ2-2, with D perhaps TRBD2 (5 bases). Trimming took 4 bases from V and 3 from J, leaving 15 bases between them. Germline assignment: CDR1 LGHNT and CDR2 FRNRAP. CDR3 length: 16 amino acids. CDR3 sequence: CASGSYGRGDTGELFF. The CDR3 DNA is TGTGCTAGTGGTTCCTATGGCCGGGGAGACACCGGGGAGCTGTTTTTT.

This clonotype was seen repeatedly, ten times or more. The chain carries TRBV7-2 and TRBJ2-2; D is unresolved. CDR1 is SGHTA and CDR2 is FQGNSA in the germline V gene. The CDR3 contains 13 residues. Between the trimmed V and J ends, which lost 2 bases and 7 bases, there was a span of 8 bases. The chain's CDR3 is CASSLMVGGELFF. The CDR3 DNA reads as TGTGCCAGCAGCTTAATGGTCGGCGGGGAGCTGTTTTTT.

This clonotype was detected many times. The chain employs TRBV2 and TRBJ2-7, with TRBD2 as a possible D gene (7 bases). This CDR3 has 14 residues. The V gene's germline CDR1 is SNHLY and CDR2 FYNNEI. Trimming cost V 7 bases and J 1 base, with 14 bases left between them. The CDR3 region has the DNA TGTGCCAGCACCCAGGGGAGGGGTTCCTACGAGCAGTACTTC. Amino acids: CASTQGRGSYEQYF. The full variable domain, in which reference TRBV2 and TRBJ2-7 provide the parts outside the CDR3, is EPEVTQTPSHQVTQMGQEVILRCVPISNHLYFYWYRQILGQKVEFLVSFYNNEISEKSEIFDDQFSVERPDGSNFTLKIRSTKLEDSAMYFCASTQGRGSYEQYFGPGTRLTVT.

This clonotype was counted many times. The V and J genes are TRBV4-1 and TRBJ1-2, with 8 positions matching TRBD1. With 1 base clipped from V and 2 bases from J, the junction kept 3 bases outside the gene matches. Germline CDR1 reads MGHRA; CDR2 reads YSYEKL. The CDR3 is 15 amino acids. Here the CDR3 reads CASSQGGQANYGYTF. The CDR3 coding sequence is TGCGCCAGCAGCCAAGGGGGACAGGCGAACTATGGCTACACCTTC.

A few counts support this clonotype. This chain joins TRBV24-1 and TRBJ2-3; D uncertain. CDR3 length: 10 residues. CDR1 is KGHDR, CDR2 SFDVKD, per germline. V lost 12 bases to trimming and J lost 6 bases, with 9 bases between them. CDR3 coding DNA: TGTGCCCCGAACCTGGATACGCAGTATTTT. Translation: CAPNLDTQYF.

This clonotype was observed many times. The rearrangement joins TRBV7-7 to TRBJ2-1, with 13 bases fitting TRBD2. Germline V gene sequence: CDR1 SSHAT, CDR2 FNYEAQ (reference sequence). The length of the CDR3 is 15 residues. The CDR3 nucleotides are TGTGCTAGCTCACCAGGGACTAGCGGGGAAAATGAGCAGTTCTTC. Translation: CASSPGTSGENEQFF.

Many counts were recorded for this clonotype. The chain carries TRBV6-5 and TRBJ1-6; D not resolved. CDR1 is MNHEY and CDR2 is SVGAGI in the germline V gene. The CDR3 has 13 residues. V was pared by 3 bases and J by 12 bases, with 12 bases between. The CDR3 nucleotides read TGTGCCAGCAGTTATGGGGTCGCAGAACCCCTCCACTTT. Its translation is CASSYGVAEPLHF.

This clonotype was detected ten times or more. CDR3 in amino acids: CASSDTDTQYF. Here the CDR3 DNA reads TGTGCCAGCAGCGACACAGATACGCAGTATTTT. The V and J genes are TRBV11-1 and TRBJ2-3; D gene uncertain. The germline V gene encodes CDR1 SGHAT and CDR2 FQDESV (reference sequence). CDR3 size: 11 residues. V lost 5 bases and J 2 bases, leaving 2 bases between the germline ends.

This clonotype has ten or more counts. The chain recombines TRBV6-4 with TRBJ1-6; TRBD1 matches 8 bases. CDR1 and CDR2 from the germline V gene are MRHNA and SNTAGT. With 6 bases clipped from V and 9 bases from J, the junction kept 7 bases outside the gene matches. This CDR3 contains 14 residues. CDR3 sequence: CASRLSGGGSPLHF. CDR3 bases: TGTGCCAGCAGACTCTCAGGGGGCGGTTCACCCCTCCACTTT.

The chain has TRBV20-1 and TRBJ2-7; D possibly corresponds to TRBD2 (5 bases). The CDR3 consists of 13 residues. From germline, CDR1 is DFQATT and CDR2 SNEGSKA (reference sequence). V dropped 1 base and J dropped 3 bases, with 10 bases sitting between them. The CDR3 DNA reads TGCAGTGCTAGAGCTCCACGGGGCTACGAGCAGTACTTC. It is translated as CSARAPRGYEQYF.

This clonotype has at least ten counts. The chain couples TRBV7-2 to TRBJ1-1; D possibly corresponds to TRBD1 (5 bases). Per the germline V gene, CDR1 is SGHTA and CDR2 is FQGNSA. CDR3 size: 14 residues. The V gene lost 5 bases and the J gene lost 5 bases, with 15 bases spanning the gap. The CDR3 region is CASSQAGARTEAFF. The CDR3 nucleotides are TGTGCCAGCAGCCAAGCCGGGGCGCGGACTGAAGCTTTCTTT.

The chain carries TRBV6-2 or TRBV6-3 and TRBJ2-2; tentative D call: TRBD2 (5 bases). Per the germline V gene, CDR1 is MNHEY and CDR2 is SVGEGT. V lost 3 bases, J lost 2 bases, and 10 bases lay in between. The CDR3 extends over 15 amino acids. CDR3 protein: CASSYKGDNTGELFF. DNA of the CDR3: TGTGCCAGCAGTTATAAGGGAGATAACACCGGGGAGCTGTTTTTT.

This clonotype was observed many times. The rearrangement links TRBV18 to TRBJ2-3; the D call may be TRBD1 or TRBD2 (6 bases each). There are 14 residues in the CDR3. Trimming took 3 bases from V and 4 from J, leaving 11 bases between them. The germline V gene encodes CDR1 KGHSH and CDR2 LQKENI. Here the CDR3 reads CASSPTGGADTQYF. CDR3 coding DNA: TGTGCCAGCTCACCGACAGGAGGGGCAGATACGCAGTATTTT.

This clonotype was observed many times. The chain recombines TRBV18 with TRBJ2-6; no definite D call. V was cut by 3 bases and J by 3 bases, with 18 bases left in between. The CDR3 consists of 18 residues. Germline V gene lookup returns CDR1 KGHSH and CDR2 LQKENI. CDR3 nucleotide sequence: TGTGCCAGCTCACCCGTTGTCTTGTCTTACGATGGGGCCAACGTCCTGACTTTC. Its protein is CASSPVVLSYDGANVLTF. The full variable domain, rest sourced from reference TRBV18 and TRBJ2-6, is NAGVMQNPRHLVRRRGQEARLRCSPMKGHSHVYWYRQLPEEGLKFMVYLQKENIIDESGMPKERFSAEFPKEGPSILRIQQVVRGDSAAYFCASSPVVLSYDGANVLTFGAGSRLTVL.

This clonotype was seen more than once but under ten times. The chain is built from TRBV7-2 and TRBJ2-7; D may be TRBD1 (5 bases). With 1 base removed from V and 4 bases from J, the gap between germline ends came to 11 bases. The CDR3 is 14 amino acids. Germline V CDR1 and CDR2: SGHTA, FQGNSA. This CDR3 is CASSLDVGAYEQYV. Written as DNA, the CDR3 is TGTGCCAGCAGCTTAGACGTAGGGGCATACGAGCAGTACGTC.

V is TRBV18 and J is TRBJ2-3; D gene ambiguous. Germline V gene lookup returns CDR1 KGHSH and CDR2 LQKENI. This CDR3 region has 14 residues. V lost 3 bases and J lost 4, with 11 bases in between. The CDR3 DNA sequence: TGTGCCAGCTCACCCCCCGCTACCCCAGATACGCAGTATTTT. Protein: CASSPPATPDTQYF.

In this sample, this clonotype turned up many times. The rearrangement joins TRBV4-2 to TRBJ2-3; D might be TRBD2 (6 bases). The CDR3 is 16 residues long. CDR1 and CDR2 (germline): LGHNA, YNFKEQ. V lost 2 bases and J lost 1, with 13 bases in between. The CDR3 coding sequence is TGTGCCAGCAGCCAAATGACAAGCGGGCGCACAGATACGCAGTATTTT. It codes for CASSQMTSGRTDTQYF.

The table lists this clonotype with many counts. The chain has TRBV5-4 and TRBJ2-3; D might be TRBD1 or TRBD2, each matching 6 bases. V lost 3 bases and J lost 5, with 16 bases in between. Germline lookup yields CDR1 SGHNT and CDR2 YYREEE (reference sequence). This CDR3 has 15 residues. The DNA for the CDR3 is TGTGCCAGCAGCTGGGGGGCGGGGTCTATAGATACGCAGTATTTT. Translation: CASSWGAGSIDTQYF.